The 25 T cell receptor beta chains below all came from one sample that was sequenced in a study of CD8+CD57+ T cells in acquired aplastic anemia. Profiling that covered TCR beta VDJ and CDR3 relied on genomic DNA as its template. TCRdb itself ran the reads through MiXCR, one entry per CDR3 protein. Of a few hundred thousand distinct CDR3 sequences in the sample, roughly 33% were seen once. What was sequenced was sorted CD4+, CD8+, or CD8+CD57+ T cells (not recorded which) from PBMCs. The receptors were sampled from a human donor in good health, serving as a control.

For this clonotype: The DNA is left out, because the CDR3 cannot be placed on it with certainty; the CDR3 is given as TCRdb lists it. The chain links TRBV6-4 to TRBJ1-2; TRBD1, the table's D call, lacks a check against the DNA. Ends included, the CDR3 has 16 residues. CDR1 MRHNA and CDR2 SNTAGT come from the germline V gene. CDR3 sequence reads: CASSRAGEVPSYGCTF.

The sample holds many counts of this clonotype. This chain links TRBV7-3 with TRBJ2-3; D is uncertain. Trimming cost V 4 bases and J 2 bases, with 7 bases left between them. The length of the CDR3 is 13 residues. Germline CDR1 and CDR2: SGHTA and FQGTGA. CDR3 sequence reads: CASSSDVTDTQYF. CDR3 bases: TGTGCCAGCAGCTCTGACGTCACAGATACGCAGTATTTT.

The genes are TRBV24-1 and TRBJ1-5; D remains unclear. This CDR3 is built from 16 residues. Germline V gene data show CDR1 as KGHDR and CDR2 as SFDVKD. V was clipped by 5 bases and J by 0 bases, with 13 bases between them. CDR3 DNA: TGTGCCACCAGTGCTTCCCTCGGGGTTAGCAATCAGCCCCAGCATTTT. Its translation is CATSASLGVSNQPQHF.

This clonotype was picked up a small number of times. The genes are TRBV3-1 and TRBJ1-2, with D perhaps TRBD1 (5 bases). The CDR3 consists of 15 residues. Germline CDR1 is LGHDT and CDR2 is YNNKEL (reference sequence). Trimming took 5 bases from V and 1 from J, leaving 14 bases between them. The CDR3 here is CASSDLGANNYGYTF. The CDR3 bases are TGTGCCAGCAGCGATCTCGGGGCGAATAACTATGGCTACACCTTC.

The chain is built from TRBV7-2 and TRBJ1-4, with D uncertain. Germline values: CDR1 SGHTA, CDR2 FQGNSA. Trimming shortened V by 3 bases and J by 6 bases, and 14 bases separated the two germline ends. This CDR3 is 15 amino acids long. CDR3 in amino acids: CASSLGSRRDEKLFF. The CDR3 coding sequence is TGTGCCAGCAGCTTGGGTTCACGGAGGGATGAAAAACTGTTTTTT.

This clonotype was counted at least ten times. V gene TRBV29-1 combines with J gene TRBJ1-3; D not resolved. Germline-derived CDR1 and CDR2 are SQVTM and ANQGSEA. V gave up 7 bases and J gave up 2 bases, with 12 bases separating them. The CDR3 runs to 13 residues. In DNA form, the CDR3 reads TGCAGCGCCTCGCGGCCGCCTGGAAACACCATATATTTT. Its protein product is CSASRPPGNTIYF.

This clonotype was seen at least ten times. The rearrangement links TRBV7-2 to TRBJ2-7; TRBD1 is a possible D gene (5 bases). Germline CDR1 SGHTA, CDR2 FQGNSA. The CDR3 loop spans 15 amino acids. Trimming pared 3 bases from V and 0 bases from J, leaving 12 bases between. The CDR3 region is CASSLGLPSSYEQYF. CDR3 nucleotides: TGTGCCAGCAGCTTGGGGCTACCTAGCTCCTACGAGCAGTACTTC.

This clonotype has only one observation. This rearrangement joins TRBV25-1 to TRBJ2-7; D is possibly TRBD2 (6 bases). The CDR3 length is 14 residues. Looked up from germline, CDR1 is MGHDK and CDR2 is SYGVNS. Deletions cut 2 bases from V and 6 bases from J, with 14 bases between. CDR3 protein: CASSELPGLSEQYF. For the CDR3, the DNA is TGTGCCAGCAGTGAACTACCGGGACTCTCCGAGCAGTACTTC.

V is TRBV7-4 and J is TRBJ2-7, with a tentative D call TRBD2 (5 bases). V lost 4 bases and J lost 3, with 16 bases in between. Germline V gene data show CDR1 as SGHVT and CDR2 as SQSDAQ. The CDR3 consists of 15 residues. The CDR3, as DNA: TGTGCCAGCAGCTCCCACGGGGAACTGAACTACGAGCAGTACTTC. This translates into CASSSHGELNYEQYF.

Points on this clonotype: Lacking the conserved final phenylalanine or tryptophan, this CDR3 likely reflects a read error. The limits of the CDR3 on the DNA are not certain, so only TCRdb's listed CDR3 is given. CDR3 residues: CASNTRTGQGVTEASL. The chain joins TRBV19 to TRBJ1-1; the DNA was not compared with TRBD1, the D call given in the table. The V gene's germline CDR1 is LNHDA and CDR2 SQIVND (reference sequence). Ends included, the CDR3 has 16 residues.

The table lists this clonotype with many counts. The chain has TRBV20-1 and TRBJ1-2, with D perhaps matching TRBD1 (5 bases). CDR1 and CDR2 (germline): DFQATT, SNEGSKA (reference sequence). The CDR3 has 14 residues. V was trimmed by 3 bases and J by 5 bases, leaving 16 bases between them. The CDR3 DNA reads as TGCAGTGCTAGGGGCAGGGCCGCACCGTATGGCTACACCTTC. Translating gives CSARGRAAPYGYTF.

Comment on this clonotype: A single base separates this from a much larger clone, so it may be a read error. The J gene is TRBJ1-2, the V gene TRBV30, with 8 bases identical to TRBD1. Losses at the gene ends were 1 base for V and 9 bases for J; bases not matched to a gene: 1. The CDR3 consists of 11 residues. Germline lookup yields CDR1 GTSNPN and CDR2 SVGIG (reference sequence). The CDR3: CAWSAGGSYTF. CDR3 in DNA: TGTGCCTGGAGTGCAGGGGGCAGCTACACCTTC.

This clonotype was seen more than once but under ten times. The chain recombines TRBV19 with TRBJ1-3, with TRBD1 matching over 7 bases. V was clipped by 7 bases and J by 0 bases; unmatched bases: 15. The CDR3 sequence is 18 residues long. Germline V gene sequence: CDR1 LNHDA, CDR2 SQIVND (reference sequence). CDR3 sequence (DNA): TGTGCCAGTATTCGCCCAATCGGACAGGCTGACTCTGGAAACACCATATATTTT. It encodes CASIRPIGQADSGNTIYF.

Ten or more counts support this clonotype. The CDR3 protein is CASGRAGGPYEQYF. For the CDR3, the DNA is TGTGCTAGTGGTCGAGCGGGAGGGCCCTACGAGCAGTACTTC. J is TRBJ2-7 and V is TRBV12-5; TRBD2 matches at 10 bases. The V segment lost 5 bases and the J segment 2 bases; nucleotides outside the gene matches: 3. CDR1 is LGHNT, CDR2 FRNRAP, per germline. This CDR3 has 14 residues.

The rearrangement links TRBV15 to TRBJ2-1; 8 nucleotides line up with TRBD2. The ends lost 3 bases at V and 0 bases at J; junction bases unmatched: 4. CDR1 LNHNV and CDR2 YYDKDF come from the germline V gene (reference sequence). This CDR3 region has 16 residues. CDR3 sequence: CATSSGAGASYNEQFF. In nucleotides, the CDR3 is TGTGCCACCAGCAGTGGAGCGGGAGCCTCCTACAATGAGCAGTTCTTC.

About this clonotype itself: It is likely a read error, because the conserved phenylalanine at the end of the CDR3 is missing. V and J are TRBV11-1 and TRBJ2-2, with 11 bases fitting TRBD1. Per germline, CDR1 SGHAT and CDR2 FQDESV (reference sequence). J gave up 6 bases and V 5 bases, and 14 bases lay outside the gene matches. The CDR3 consists of 18 residues. This chain's CDR3 is CASSLVEDRGRWSGELFS. The CDR3 DNA sequence: TGTGCCAGCAGCCTGGTTGAGGACAGGGGGCGGTGGTCCGGGGAGCTGTTTTCT.

This clonotype was detected many times. This rearrangement joins TRBV5-5 to TRBJ1-1; the D is unclear. CDR1 is SGHKS, CDR2 YYEKEE, per germline (reference sequence). This CDR3 is built from 15 residues. V dropped 1 base and J dropped 6 bases, with 16 bases sitting between them. The CDR3 protein is CASSLRAGAIAEAFF. Written as DNA, the CDR3 is TGTGCCAGCAGCTTGAGGGCAGGCGCGATTGCTGAAGCTTTCTTT. Supplemented by reference TRBV5-5 and TRBJ1-1, the full variable domain reads DAGVTQSPTHLIKTRGQQVTLRCSPISGHKSVSWYQQVLGQGPQFIFQYYEKEERGRGNFPDRFSARQFPNYSSELNVNALLLGDSALYLCASSLRAGAIAEAFFGQGTRLTVV.

A single count supports this clonotype. The chain couples TRBV15 to TRBJ1-6; unclear D gene. Trimming removed 0 bases at V and 9 bases at J, with 12 bases between. Germline values: CDR1 LNHNV, CDR2 YYDKDF (reference sequence). The CDR3 is 15 residues long. The CDR3 DNA reads as TGTGCCACCAGCAGAGATCCGGGGATGGGTTCACCCCTCCACTTT. Translating gives CATSRDPGMGSPLHF.

This clonotype is a singleton in its sample. This chain links TRBV29-1 with TRBJ1-2; D possibly corresponds to TRBD1 (5 bases). Looked up from germline, CDR1 is SQVTM and CDR2 is ANQGSEA. The CDR3 is made up of 11 amino acids. The V gene lost 4 bases and the J gene lost 2 bases, with 5 bases spanning the gap. This CDR3 reads CSVGDNYGYTF. The CDR3, as DNA: TGCAGCGTTGGGGACAACTATGGCTACACCTTC.

This clonotype was found many times. The gene calls are TRBV12-3 or TRBV12-4 and TRBJ1-6, with a weak D call TRBD1 (5 bases). The CDR3 length is 12 residues. The V and J ends lost 3 bases and 13 bases respectively, with 10 bases between them. This chain's CDR3 is CASSLPGTPLHF. CDR3 nucleotide sequence: TGTGCCAGCAGTTTGCCGGGGACCCCCCTCCACTTT.

This clonotype was detected ten times or more. In nucleotides, the CDR3 is TGTGCCAGCAGGGGGACTAGCGGGACTGATGAGCAGTTCTTC. This encodes CASRGTSGTDEQFF. The J gene is TRBJ2-1, the V gene TRBV2; 13 nucleotides line up with TRBD2. Germline lookup yields CDR1 SNHLY and CDR2 FYNNEI. The CDR3 covers 14 residues. V lost 6 bases, J lost 8 bases, and 4 bases stayed unmatched.

CDR3 sequence: CASSLTSGRHEQYF. The CDR3 DNA is TGTGCCAGCAGTTTGACTAGCGGGAGACACGAGCAGTACTTC. The genes are TRBV12-3 or TRBV12-4 and TRBJ2-7; TRBD2 aligns across 12 bases. The CDR3 runs to 14 residues. V lost 3 bases to trimming and J lost 5 bases; unmatched junction nucleotides: 2.

There are many counts of this clonotype. One end of the junction varies from germline; a read error may be responsible. The chain has TRBV19 and TRBJ1-5; tentatively, D is TRBD1 (5 bases). The CDR3 extends over 14 amino acids. Germline lookup yields CDR1 LNHDA and CDR2 SQIVND (reference sequence). CDR3 nucleotide sequence: TGTGCCAGTAGTCTTCAGGGAAGCAATCAGCCCCAACATTTT. Encoded protein: CASSLQGSNQPQHF.

The sample holds a few counts of this clonotype. This chain uses TRBV20-1 with TRBJ2-7; D uncertain. Germline lookup yields CDR1 DFQATT and CDR2 SNEGSKA (reference sequence). V lost 1 base, J lost 0 bases, and 4 bases lay in between. CDR3 length: 12 residues. In nucleotides, the CDR3 is TGCAGTGCTAGAGTCGACTCCTACGAGCAGTACTTC. Its translation: CSARVDSYEQYF.

The chain joins TRBV20-1 to TRBJ2-3, with 9 positions matching TRBD2. The V and J ends lost 2 bases and 6 bases, in that order; junction bases with no gene match: 6. The CDR3 extends over 14 amino acids. Germline lookup yields CDR1 DFQATT and CDR2 SNEGSKA (reference sequence). The CDR3 DNA sequence: TGCAGTGCTAGATATTCTAGCGGGGTTGATACGCAGTATTTT. Protein: CSARYSSGVDTQYF.